Listed below are T cell receptor beta chains from one sample, sequenced in a study of blood T cell repertoires in COVID-19. Data came from immunoSEQ multiplex PCR; TCRdb stores just in-frame clones and leaves some out. The sample has approximately 30,000 clones, about 80% seen once. What was sequenced was peripheral blood. The receptor source for this set is a man in his 70s with acute or convalescent COVID-19. CDR3s include the opening cysteine and the closing phenylalanine or tryptophan. D genes are given only for firm matches. Clone size is not always given. Where it is, it says once, few, many or a class for expanded clones.

size	D	J	V	DNA	CDR3
NA	TRBD2	TRBJ2-3	TRBV7-8	TGTGCCAGCAGCTTAGTACGGGGGGGCACAGATACGCAGTATTTT	CASSLVRGGTDTQYF
NA	NA	TRBJ2-7	TRBV5-1	TGCGCCAGCAGCTTGGAGCTGGACAGCCAAATTTCCTACGAGCAGTACTTC	CASSLELDSQISYEQYF
NA	NA	TRBJ2-7	TRBV5-8	TGTGCCAGCAGCTCCCGGGACTGGACCTACGAGCAGTACTTC	CASSSRDWTYEQYF
NA	NA	TRBJ2-5	TRBV2	TGTGCCAGCAGTGTGGGTCTAGCTGCGGTCCAAGAGACCCAGTACTTC	CASSVGLAAVQETQYF
NA	TRBD2	TRBJ2-6	TRBV27	TGTGCCAGCAGTTTTGGGGGAGGGTATAGCTCTGGGGCCAACGTCCTGACTTTC	CASSFGGGYSSGANVLTF
NA	TRBD2	TRBJ2-5	TRBV4-3	TGCGCCAGCAGCCAAGACCTGTTCCGGGACTACTCCCAGTACTTC	CASSQDLFRDYSQYF
NA	NA	TRBJ1-1	TRBV30	TGTGCCAGCAGCGGGAACACTGAAGCTTTCTTT	CASSGNTEAFF
NA	TRBD1	TRBJ2-5	TRBV6-4	TGTGCCAGCAGTTTGGACAGGGGGGAGACCCAGTACTTC	CASSLDRGETQYF
once	NA	TRBJ1-2	TRBV28	TGTGCCAGCAGTTCATTTATACTTTCGGGCTATGGCTACACCTTC	CASSSFILSGYGYTF
NA	NA	TRBJ2-7	TRBV7-3	TGTGCCAGCAGAACTAGGGGGTACGGGTTCCCCTACGAGCAGTACTTC	CASRTRGYGFPYEQYF
NA	NA	TRBJ2-3	TRBV6-5	TGTGCCAGCAGTTTAGAAGATACGCAGTATTTT	CASSLEDTQYF
NA	TRBD1	TRBJ1-2	TRBV6-5	TGTGCCAGCAGTTACTCCCTGACAGGGGGCGCCGGCTACACCTTC	CASSYSLTGGAGYTF
NA	NA	TRBJ2-6	TRBV28	TGTGCCAGCGCTACGGAGTCTGGGGCCAACGTCCTGACTTTC	CASATESGANVLTF
NA	TRBD1	TRBJ1-6	TRBV7-3	TGTGCCAGCAGCTCCTCGGGACAGGGTAATTCACCCCTCCACTTT	CASSSSGQGNSPLHF
once	NA	TRBJ1-1	TRBV6-2/TRBV6-3	TGTGCCAGCAGTCTCCAGGTGAACACTGAAGCTTTCTTT	CASSLQVNTEAFF
NA	TRBD1	TRBJ2-5	TRBV19	TGTGCCAGTCAGGACAGGGGCCCACAAGAGACCCAGTACTTC	CASQDRGPQETQYF
NA	NA	TRBJ2-7	TRBV5-4	TGTGCCAGCAGCTTGGCGACAGCCGGCGAGCAGTACTTC	CASSLATAGEQYF
NA	NA	TRBJ2-1	TRBV28	TGTGCCAGCCGTCCGGGGTCCTACAATGAGCAGTTCTTC	CASRPGSYNEQFF
NA	TRBD1	TRBJ2-5	TRBV2	TGTGCCACAGGGGGTCAAGAGACCCAGTACTTC	CATGGQETQYF
few	TRBD1	TRBJ2-2	TRBV18	TGTGCCAGCTCACCCCGGACAGGGGGCACCGGGGAGCTGTTTTTT	CASSPRTGGTGELFF
NA	NA	TRBJ1-2	TRBV28	TGTGCCAGCAGTCGAGGGATCTATGGCTACACCTTC	CASSRGIYGYTF
NA	NA	TRBJ2-7	TRBV7-2	TGTGCCAGCAGCTTGGAAACGTTCAGAGGCGAGCAGTACTTC	CASSLETFRGEQYF
NA	TRBD1	TRBJ2-2	TRBV6-5	TGTGCCAGCAGTCGGACAGGGTCGGCCACCGGGGAGCTGTTTTTT	CASSRTGSATGELFF
NA	NA	TRBJ2-5	TRBV5-1	TGCGCCAGCAGCTTGTTGACAGCGCAAGAGACCCAGTACTTC	CASSLLTAQETQYF
once	TRBD1	TRBJ1-1	TRBV5-1	TGCGCCAGCAGTCCGACCACAGGGGAGAACACTGAAGCTTTCTTT	CASSPTTGENTEAFF
NA	NA	TRBJ2-7	TRBV5-5	TGTGCCAGCAGCTTGGGGGGGGACGAGTTCTACGAGCAGTACTTC	CASSLGGDEFYEQYF
NA	NA	TRBJ1-4	TRBV6-5	TGTGCCACGCAGGGCGTTAATGAAAAACTGTTTTTT	CATQGVNEKLFF
once	TRBD2	TRBJ2-2	TRBV6-4	TGTGCCAGCAGTGACCCGGGACTAGCGGGGGGGCTTTACACCGGGGAGCTGTTTTTT	CASSDPGLAGGLYTGELFF
NA	TRBD1	TRBJ1-6	TRBV28	TGTGCCAGCAGCACAGGACAGGGGGCAGGTTCACCCCTCCACTTT	CASSTGQGAGSPLHF